One sample yielded the 20 T cell receptor beta chains listed below, sequenced in a study of blood T cell repertoires in COVID-19. Profiling relied on immunoSEQ multiplex PCR, and the TCRdb table lists in-frame clones only, not all of them. The top ten hold approximately 18% of the sample, which has about 160,000 clones, approximately 77% seen once. Sample: PBMCs or T cells enriched from blood (not recorded which). Source of these receptors: a man aged 60 to 69 who had recovered from COVID-19.

This chain joins TRBV18 and TRBJ1-1, with unresolved D. CDR1 KGHSH and CDR2 LQKENI come from the germline V gene. CDR3 length: 12 residues. With 6 bases removed from V and 7 bases from J, the gap between germline ends came to 12 bases. The CDR3 region is CASSTEVLEAFF. For the CDR3, the DNA is TGTGCCAGCTCGACGGAGGTTCTTGAAGCTTTCTTT.

This rearrangement joins TRBV28 to TRBJ2-5; D possibly corresponds to TRBD2 (5 bases). Germline lookup yields CDR1 MDHEN and CDR2 SYDVKM. Trimming took 1 base from V and 1 from J, leaving 13 bases between them. The CDR3 length is 16 residues. The CDR3 region has the DNA TGTGCCAGCAGTTTATCGGGAATTTGGGGCCAAGAGACCCAGTACTTC. Protein: CASSLSGIWGQETQYF.

The V call is TRBV5-6, the J call TRBJ2-1, with 14 bases aligning to TRBD2. J lost 2 bases, V lost 4 bases, and 5 bases had no gene match. CDR3 length: 17 residues. Per the germline V gene, CDR1 is SGHDT and CDR2 is YYEEEE. CDR3: CASSPRTSGRTYNEQFF. DNA for the CDR3: TGTGCCAGCAGCCCGCGGACTAGCGGGAGGACCTACAATGAGCAGTTCTTC.

CDR3 in DNA: TGTGCCAGCGCTAGCGGAACAGATACGCAGTATTTT. Translation gives CASASGTDTQYF. The J gene is TRBJ2-3, the V gene TRBV11-2, with 7 nucleotides matching TRBD2. Trimming cost V 8 bases and J 3 bases; bases outside gene matches: 2. This CDR3 is built from 12 residues. CDR1 is SGHAT, CDR2 FQNNGV, per germline.

The gene calls are TRBV5-1 and TRBJ2-3; possible D gene TRBD2, 6 bases. This CDR3 contains 15 residues. Germline V gene lookup returns CDR1 SGHRS and CDR2 YFSETQ. Trimming shortened V by 1 base and J by 1 base, and 10 bases separated the two germline ends. CDR3: CASSLLRGGTDTQYF. The DNA of the CDR3 is TGCGCCAGCAGCTTGCTGCGGGGCGGCACAGATACGCAGTATTTT.

The chain joins TRBV28 to TRBJ1-2; D gene unclear. This CDR3 comprises 11 residues. Per the germline V gene, CDR1 is MDHEN and CDR2 is SYDVKM. The V end lost 1 base, the J end lost 10 bases, and 7 bases lay between the germline ends. In DNA form, the CDR3 reads TGTGCCAGCAGTTTATCGGACTCCTACACCTTC. It translates to CASSLSDSYTF.

In its sample, this clone was seen a few times. V is TRBV3-1 (or the pseudogene TRBV3-2) and J is TRBJ1-2; 7 bases are a match to TRBD1. This CDR3 comprises 13 residues. V dropped 1 base and J dropped 7; count of bases not matched to a gene: 3. The germline V gene encodes CDR1 LGHDT and CDR2 YNNKEL (reference sequence). Here the CDR3 reads CASSQGTGGGYTF. As DNA, the CDR3 is TGTGCCAGCAGCCAAGGGACAGGCGGTGGCTACACCTTC.

The chain joins TRBV28 to TRBJ1-2, with D possibly TRBD1 on 6 matching bases. Germline CDR1 MDHEN, CDR2 SYDVKM. The CDR3 is 19 residues long. With 2 bases removed from V and 3 bases from J, the gap between germline ends came to 25 bases. The CDR3 here is CASSLPWANEQQGDYGYTF. CDR3 DNA sequence: TGTGCCAGCAGTTTACCTTGGGCTAACGAGCAACAGGGCGACTATGGCTACACCTTC.

The genes are TRBV13 and TRBJ2-3; 12 bases are a match to TRBD2. Germline lookup yields CDR1 PRHDT and CDR2 FYEKMQ (reference sequence). CDR3 size: 16 residues. The V and J ends lost 2 bases and 4 bases, in that order; junction bases with no gene match: 4. Here the CDR3 reads CASSLRLAGVSDTQYF. The CDR3 bases are TGTGCCAGCAGCTTAAGACTAGCGGGAGTGTCAGATACGCAGTATTTT. Drawing the rest from reference TRBV13 and TRBJ2-3, the complete variable domain is AAGVIQSPRHLIKEKRETATLKCYPIPRHDTVYWYQQGPGQDPQFLISFYEKMQSDKGSIPDRFSAQQFSDYHSELNMSSLELGDSALYFCASSLRLAGVSDTQYFGPGTRLTVL.

J is TRBJ2-2 and V is TRBV7-2; D perhaps matches TRBD2 (6 bases). The CDR3 consists of 15 residues. The ends were cut back, 0 bases at V and 2 bases at J, with 7 bases in the middle. CDR1 SGHTA and CDR2 FQGNSA come from the germline V gene. This CDR3 reads CASSLAGTNTGELFF. CDR3 coding DNA: TGTGCCAGCAGCTTAGCGGGGACTAACACCGGGGAGCTGTTTTTT. Supplemented by reference TRBV7-2 and TRBJ2-2, the full variable domain reads GAGVSQSPSNKVTEKGKDVELRCDPISGHTALYWYRQSLGQGLEFLIYFQGNSAPDKSGLPSDRFSAERTGGSVSTLTIQRTQQEDSAVYLCASSLAGTNTGELFFGEGSRLTVL.

The V gene is TRBV7-2, the J gene TRBJ2-5, with 8 bases lining up with TRBD2. Unmatched junction bases numbered 3, after V lost 0 bases and J lost 0 bases. The CDR3 is made up of 16 amino acids. The germline CDR1 and CDR2 sequences are SGHTA and FQGNSA. The CDR3 region is CASSLAGLGYQETQYF. The CDR3 DNA reads TGTGCCAGCAGCTTAGCGGGACTAGGTTACCAAGAGACCCAGTACTTC.

The gene calls are TRBV5-4 and TRBJ1-2; 12 bases are shared with TRBD1. Germline values: CDR1 SGHNT, CDR2 YYREEE (reference sequence). V gave up 4 bases and J gave up 0 bases; unmatched junction bases: 4. The CDR3 contains 16 residues. The CDR3 here is CASSTGQGAANYGYTF. The CDR3 nucleotides read TGTGCCAGCAGCACGGGACAGGGGGCAGCTAACTATGGCTACACCTTC. The full variable domain, rest sourced from reference TRBV5-4 and TRBJ1-2, is ETGVTQSPTHLIKTRGQQVTLRCSSQSGHNTVSWYQQALGQGPQFIFQYYREEENGRGNFPPRFSGLQFPNYSSELNVNALELDDSALYLCASSTGQGAANYGYTFGSGTRLTVV.

This chain connects TRBV25-1 to TRBJ1-3; no clear D. There are 13 residues in the CDR3. Germline V gene sequence: CDR1 MGHDK, CDR2 SYGVNS. V was cut by 4 bases and J by 0 bases, with 4 bases left in between. In nucleotides, the CDR3 is TGTGCCAGCAGTGCGAGCTCTGGAAACACCATATATTTT. This codes for CASSASSGNTIYF.

The V call is TRBV5-1, the J call TRBJ1-2; D is undetermined. The CDR3 sequence is 14 residues long. V lost 0 bases to trimming and J lost 8 bases, with 14 bases between them. The germline V gene encodes CDR1 SGHRS and CDR2 YFSETQ. CDR3 sequence reads: CASSLEPAGVGYTF. The CDR3 DNA is TGCGCCAGCAGCTTGGAGCCGGCCGGGGTGGGCTACACCTTC.

The chain carries TRBV30 and TRBJ1-4, with 10 bases identical to TRBD1. With V trimmed by 2 bases and J by 0 bases, 3 bases remained unmatched. Germline values: CDR1 GTSNPN, CDR2 SVGIG (reference sequence). The CDR3 consists of 16 residues. CDR3 bases: TGTGCCTGGAGTTTAGGGACAGGGGCAACTAATGAAAAACTGTTTTTT. Translation: CAWSLGTGATNEKLFF. Drawing the rest from reference TRBV30 and TRBJ1-4, the complete variable domain is SQTIHQWPATLVQPVGSPLSLECTVEGTSNPNLYWYRQAAGRGLQLLFYSVGIGQISSEVPQNLSASRPQDRQFILSSKKLLLSDSGFYLCAWSLGTGATNEKLFFGSGTQLSVL.

The rearrangement uses TRBV7-9 and TRBJ2-5; TRBD1 might be the D (6 bases). The CDR3 totals 13 residues. Germline CDR1 SEHNR, CDR2 FQNEAQ (reference sequence). V lost 5 bases, J lost 4 bases, and 11 bases lay in between. CDR3 nucleotides: TGTGCCAGCAGCAACAGGGAATTAGAGACCCAGTACTTC. Translated: CASSNRELETQYF.

This clone was counted once. The J gene is TRBJ1-1, the V gene TRBV19; the D is unclear. Germline V CDR1 and CDR2: LNHDA, SQIVND (reference sequence). The V end was cut by 7 bases, the J end by 1 base, with 13 bases between. The length of the CDR3 is 14 residues. CDR3 in amino acids: CASKGGQTNTEAFF. The CDR3 bases are TGTGCCAGTAAGGGCGGGCAAACGAACACTGAAGCTTTCTTT.

The V call is TRBV4-1, the J call TRBJ1-1; D perhaps matches TRBD1 (6 bases). The CDR3 covers 16 residues. V was cut by 4 bases and J by 0 bases, with 15 bases left in between. Germline V gene data show CDR1 as MGHRA and CDR2 as YSYEKL. The CDR3 nucleotides read TGCGCCAGCAGCCGGGGGCTGGACAGCCTGAACACTGAAGCTTTCTTT. This translates into CASSRGLDSLNTEAFF.

This CDR3 reads CASSQALAGVYTGELFF. The CDR3 DNA reads as TGTGCCAGCAGCCAAGCACTAGCGGGAGTGTATACCGGGGAGCTGTTTTTT. The chain employs TRBV14 and TRBJ2-2, with 11 positions matching TRBD2. Germline loops: CDR1 SGHDN, CDR2 FVKESK. This CDR3 has 17 amino acids. Trimming took 1 base from V and 5 from J; bases not matched to a gene: 6.

V usage is TRBV2 and J usage is TRBJ2-5, with 8 bases aligning to TRBD2. Germline V gene data show CDR1 as SNHLY and CDR2 as FYNNEI. V shed 7 bases and J 5 bases; nucleotides not matched to a gene: 12. This CDR3 is 15 amino acids long. CDR3 bases: TGTGCCAGCATGACGGCGGGAGGTTCGCGGGAGACCCAGTACTTC. Its protein product is CASMTAGGSRETQYF.